Only a few counts were recorded for the clone carrying this TCR beta chain. Germline-derived CDR1 and CDR2 are SGHKS and YYEKEE (reference sequence). Trimming took 1 base from V and 1 from J, leaving 8 bases between them. The length of the CDR3 is 15 residues. The data derive from a study of blood T cell repertoires in COVID-19. Only in-frame clones appear in the TCRdb table, and some are missing; sequencing was by immunoSEQ multiplex PCR. The sample holds about 98,000 clones, about four fifths seen once. The sample comprised peripheral blood. The chain uses TRBV5-5 and TRBJ2-2, with a possible D match to TRBD1 (6 bases). The clonotype originates from a man aged 65 to 79 with acute or convalescent COVID-19. The CDR3 DNA is TGTGCCAGCAGCTTGACAGGGATGAACACCGGGGAGCTGTTTTTT. It specifies CASSLTGMNTGELFF.